The subject of this entry is one T cell receptor beta chain. The entry originates in a study of OX40 agonist ivuxolimab in advanced cancers. CDR3 length: 14 residues. The junction had 4 bases not matched to a gene; V was cut back by 5 bases and J by 4 bases. From germline, CDR1 is LNHDA and CDR2 SQIVND (reference sequence). The data were produced by immunoSEQ multiplex PCR, yet TCRdb's version contains in-frame clones alone and is incomplete. The data hold 90,000 to 100,000 clones, with approximately 86% observed a single time. The gene calls are TRBV19 and TRBJ1-5; the match to TRBD1 covers 8 bases. This clonotype was sampled from an adult with an advanced solid tumor such as melanoma, head and neck, liver or kidney cancer. The sample consisted of CD4+ or CD8+ T cells sorted from blood, taken in a trial of the OX40 agonist ivuxolimab. The CDR3: CASSLWTGNQPQHF. The CDR3 coding sequence is TGTGCCAGTAGTCTTTGGACAGGGAATCAGCCCCAGCATTTT.